Below, 12 T cell receptor beta chains from the same sample are listed, as sequenced in a study of neurological immune-mediated disorders. TCRdb re-analysed the 5' RACE reads in MiXCR, keeping a single row per CDR3 protein. Here the sample spans under 45,000 distinct CDR3 sequences, roughly an eighth being singletons. What was sequenced was PBMCs. These receptors were collected from a female donor in good health.

This clonotype showed up many times. The rearrangement links TRBV5-5 to TRBJ2-3; 9 bases line up with TRBD2. Germline CDR1 is SGHKS and CDR2 is YYEKEE (reference sequence). J was trimmed by 6 bases and V by 2 bases; bases with no gene match: 4. The CDR3 has 14 residues. The CDR3 loop is CASSFGGGGDTQYF. DNA for the CDR3: TGTGCCAGCAGCTTCGGCGGGGGGGGGGATACGCAGTATTTT.

This clonotype was counted ten times or more. The genes are TRBV12-3 or TRBV12-4 and TRBJ2-2; the match to TRBD2 covers 8 bases. J gave up 6 bases and V 5 bases, and 8 bases lay outside the gene matches. This CDR3 has 15 amino acids. DNA for the CDR3: TGTGCCAGCAGTGGGTCGGGGGGGCCCGCCGGGGAGCTGTTTTTT. It encodes CASSGSGGPAGELFF.

This clonotype came up many times. This CDR3 reads CASSYRGGEKLFF. As DNA, the CDR3 is TGTGCCAGCAGCTACAGGGGCGGGGAAAAACTGTTTTTT. The chain uses TRBV7-9 and TRBJ1-4; 7 bases agree with TRBD1. The junction had 4 bases not matched to a gene; V was cut back by 4 bases and J by 8 bases. CDR3 length: 13 amino acids. Germline assignment: CDR1 SEHNR and CDR2 FQNEAQ (reference sequence).

This clonotype was counted once. The rearrangement uses TRBV5-1 and TRBJ2-5; D is ambiguous. V was shortened by 3 bases and J by 5 bases, with 11 bases between the two germline ends. This CDR3 contains 13 residues. Germline lookup yields CDR1 SGHRS and CDR2 YFSETQ. CDR3 nucleotides: TGCGCCAGCAGCTCACTAATGGGGGAGACCCAGTACTTC. It codes for CASSSLMGETQYF.

This clonotype was picked up a small number of times. The chain combines TRBV27 with TRBJ2-7, with D possibly matching TRBD1 (5 bases). The germline V gene encodes CDR1 MNHEY and CDR2 SMNVEV (reference sequence). CDR3 length: 12 amino acids. V lost 5 bases and J lost 6, with 11 bases in between. The chain's CDR3 is CASSESQGEQYF. CDR3 coding DNA: TGTGCCAGCAGTGAAAGTCAGGGCGAGCAGTACTTC.

This clonotype has a count of ten or more. J is TRBJ2-7 and V is TRBV10-2; TRBD2 matches 7 bases. Germline trimming cut 8 bases from V and 3 bases from J; bases unmatched to any gene: 4. CDR1 WSHSY and CDR2 SAAADI come from the germline V gene. The CDR3 has 12 amino acids. The CDR3 DNA sequence: TGCGCCAGCCGCCGGACTAGCTACGAGCAGTACTTC. Protein product: CASRRTSYEQYF.

This clonotype was seen many times. This sequence joins TRBV5-1 and TRBJ2-1; D is perhaps TRBD1 or TRBD2 (5 bases each). Trimming removed 4 bases from V and 9 bases from J, with 14 bases in between. Germline V gene data show CDR1 as SGHRS and CDR2 as YFSETQ. This CDR3 is built from 13 residues. The CDR3 sequence is CASSTGDGREQFF. In DNA, the CDR3 is TGCGCCAGCAGCACCGGGGACGGACGTGAGCAGTTCTTC.

This clonotype was counted ten times or more. One end of the junction fails to match germline, which may point to a read error. CDR3 DNA: TGCGCCAGCAGCTTGGCTCCCTCCAACGAGCAGTACTTC. It encodes CASSLAPSNEQYF. The gene calls are TRBV5-1 and TRBJ2-7, with D unclear. The germline gives CDR1 SGHRS, CDR2 YFSETQ. This CDR3 spans 13 amino acids.

V gene TRBV3-1 combines with J gene TRBJ2-2; the D is unclear. V gave up 1 base and J gave up 5 bases, with 11 bases separating them. The CDR3 runs to 15 residues. Germline CDR1 LGHDT, CDR2 YNNKEL (reference sequence). This CDR3 is CASSQGYRLTGELFF. In DNA, the CDR3 is TGTGCCAGCAGCCAAGGGTACAGATTAACCGGGGAGCTGTTTTTT. The complete variable domain, with remaining parts taken from reference TRBV3-1 and TRBJ2-2, reads DTAVSQTPKYLVTQMGNDKSIKCEQNLGHDTMYWYKQDSKKFLKIMFSYNNKELIINETVPNRFSPKSPDKAHLNLHINSLELGDSAVYFCASSQGYRLTGELFFGEGSRLTVL.

This clonotype has at least ten counts. V usage is TRBV9 and J usage is TRBJ2-5; D not certain. Germline V lookup: CDR1 SGDLS, CDR2 YYNGEE. Between the trimmed V and J ends, which lost 0 bases and 1 base, there was a span of 10 bases. The CDR3 consists of 15 residues. CDR3 protein: CASSVAPGPQETQYF. In nucleotides, the CDR3 is TGTGCCAGCAGCGTAGCCCCAGGCCCCCAAGAGACCCAGTACTTC.

This clonotype showed up many times. V and J are TRBV6-1 and TRBJ1-1; the match to TRBD1 covers 7 bases. Germline trimming cut 6 bases from V and 9 bases from J; bases unmatched to any gene: 4. The CDR3 totals 11 residues. Germline V lookup: CDR1 MNHNS, CDR2 SASEGT. In nucleotides, the CDR3 is TGTGCCAGCAGCCGGACAGGAAAAGCTTTCTTT. Translating it yields CASSRTGKAFF.

The rearrangement links TRBV5-1 to TRBJ1-1; a possible D gene is TRBD1 (5 bases). The V and J ends lost 0 bases and 3 bases respectively, with 15 bases between them. The CDR3 is made up of 16 amino acids. The germline CDR1 and CDR2 sequences are SGHRS and YFSETQ. CDR3 in amino acids: CASSLAKGSYDTEAFF. Here the CDR3 DNA reads TGCGCCAGCAGCTTGGCCAAGGGGAGTTATGACACTGAAGCTTTCTTT.